A selection of T cell receptor beta chains follows, all from one sample in a study of T-cell memory formation after mild COVID-19. TCRdb reprocessed the 5' RACE reads with MiXCR, giving one entry per CDR3 protein. The table lists just over 350,000 distinct CDR3 sequences, around an eighth of them singletons. The specimen was PBMCs or a T cell subset sorted from them (not recorded which). The receptors were gathered from a man aged 18 to 29 who had mild COVID-19 (a few samples of this study predate the infection). Cell type and time point are not known. CDR3s include the opening cysteine and the closing phenylalanine or tryptophan. D genes are given only for firm matches. Clone size appears in some rows only: once, few, many, or a class for an expanded clone.

TRBJ1-6 NA NA TRBV6-5 15 TGTGCCAGCGGGACTCAAAGCTCCTATAATTCACCCCTCCACTTT CASGTQSSYNSPLHF
TRBJ2-7 NA NA TRBV18 15 TGTGCCAGCTCACCACCCGGACCGACCGACTACGAGCAGTACTTC CASSPPGPTDYEQYF
TRBJ1-1 many TRBD1 TRBV18 14 TGTGCCAGCTCAGAATCCTACAGGGGTACTGAAGCTTTCTTT CASSESYRGTEAFF
TRBJ2-1 few TRBD1 TRBV7-6 15 TGTGCCAGCAGCCTGACAGGGAGCTCCTACAATGAGCAGTTCTTC CASSLTGSSYNEQFF
TRBJ2-3 NA NA TRBV7-3 15 TGTGCCAGCAGCCCAACCTCGGGAAGCCTAGATACGCAGTATTTT CASSPTSGSLDTQYF
TRBJ2-5 NA TRBD1 TRBV7-2 16 TGTGCCAGCAGCGAACCGGGACAGATTCGGGGAGAGACCCAGTACTTC CASSEPGQIRGETQYF
TRBJ1-6 few NA TRBV4-3 17 TGCGCCAGCAGCCAAGATCCCAGGGCCGGCTATAATTCACCCCTCCACTTT CASSQDPRAGYNSPLHF
TRBJ2-3 few NA TRBV20-1 13 TGCAGTGCTAGAGTTCCTAGCACAGATACGCAGTATTTT CSARVPSTDTQYF
TRBJ2-1 NA NA TRBV5-6 12 TGTGCCAGCAGCGCCAGTCGGGGATGGGAGTTCTTC CASSASRGWEFF
TRBJ2-5 few NA TRBV5-1 11 TGCGCCAGCCCCGACCAAGAGACCCAGTACTTC CASPDQETQYF
TRBJ1-1 NA NA TRBV18 11 TGTGCCAGCTCGGGAGGGTTGGATGCTTTCTTT CASSGGLDAFF
TRBJ2-2 NA TRBD2 TRBV4-2 17 TGTGCCAGCAGCCCGGGGAAACTAGCGGGGAAGGACGGGGAGCTGTTTTTT CASSPGKLAGKDGELFF
TRBJ2-3 many NA TRBV4-2 14 TGTGCCAGCAGCCGGGACGAAGGGACAGATACGCAGTATTTT CASSRDEGTDTQYF
TRBJ2-5 NA NA TRBV15 14 TGTGCCACCAGCAGAAACCTAGCACAAGAGACCCAGTACTTC CATSRNLAQETQYF
TRBJ1-5 few NA TRBV18 15 TGTGCCAGCTCACCCGCAGGTGGGGGAAATCAGCCCCAGCATTTT CASSPAGGGNQPQHF
TRBJ2-1 many NA TRBV29-1 16 TGCAGCGTTGGGTCCGTCCCCGGGGGTGCCTTCGATGAGCAGTTCTTC CSVGSVPGGAFDEQFF
TRBJ1-6 NA NA TRBV6-5 13 TGTGCCAGCAGGCTCGGCCATGACTCACCCCTCCACTTT CASRLGHDSPLHF
TRBJ1-5 NA NA TRBV7-9 17 TGTGCCAGCAGCCAGGTCGGCGGACCCTATAGCAATCAGCCCCAGCATTTT CASSQVGGPYSNQPQHF
TRBJ2-3 few TRBD2 TRBV20-1 19 TGCAGTGCTAGATATTTGGTGGAGCGGGGGGGCCCAGGGACAGATACGCAGTATTTT CSARYLVERGGPGTDTQYF
TRBJ2-3 few TRBD2 TRBV4-2 17 TGTGCCAGCAGCCAAGGAGGGACTAGCGGGGGGTCGGATACGCAGTATTTT CASSQGGTSGGSDTQYF
TRBJ1-5 NA NA TRBV5-1 15 TGCGCCAGCAGCTTGGCAGGGGTTGGGGGGCAGCCCCAGCATTTT CASSLAGVGGQPQHF
TRBJ2-4 few NA TRBV29-1 13 TGCAGCGTTGCACTGACAGGCTCAAACATTCAGTACTTC CSVALTGSNIQYF
TRBJ1-1 NA NA TRBV6-5 15 TGTGCCAGCAGTTACTCGAGGCCGGGTACCACTGAAGCTTTCTTT CASSYSRPGTTEAFF
TRBJ2-1 NA NA TRBV4-3 17 TGCGCCAGCAGCCAAGGACGGGTTCAAGCCCGATCCAATGAGCAGTTCTTC CASSQGRVQARSNEQFF
TRBJ2-2 few NA TRBV3-1 16 TGTGCCAGCAGCCAGTTTTTTGGGGGGCACACCGGGGAGCTGTTTTTT CASSQFFGGHTGELFF
TRBJ1-2 few NA TRBV15 16 TGTGCCACCAGCAGAGATAGGACAGATTATAACTATGGCTACACCTTC CATSRDRTDYNYGYTF
TRBJ2-1 few TRBD2 TRBV9 16 TGTGCCAGCAGCGTAGGACTAGCGGGGGGGCAGAATGAGCAGTTCTTC CASSVGLAGGQNEQFF
TRBJ2-7 few TRBD1 TRBV20-1 14 TGCAGTGCGGGACACAGGGGGAGCTCCTACGAGCAGTACTTC CSAGHRGSSYEQYF
TRBJ2-7 few NA TRBV6-5 15 TGTGCCAGCAGTTACGGAAGCATGAGCTCCTACGAGCAGTACTTC CASSYGSMSSYEQYF
TRBJ1-1 few NA TRBV2 17 TGTGCCAGCAGTGAACCGGCAGGGTCTTTCGTGAACACTGAAGCTTTCTTT CASSEPAGSFVNTEAFF
TRBJ2-3 NA TRBD1 TRBV10-3 16 TGTGCCATCAGTGAGTCGATGGGACAGGGGATGGATACGCAGTATTTT CAISESMGQGMDTQYF
TRBJ2-1 few TRBD2 TRBV11-2 15 TGTGCCAGCAGCCGGGGACTAGCGGGGGCCAATGAGCAGTTCTTC CASSRGLAGANEQFF
TRBJ1-1 NA NA TRBV7-9 14 TGTGCCAGCAGCTTATCCAGCCTCGGCACTGAAGCTTTCTTT CASSLSSLGTEAFF
TRBJ2-3 many NA TRBV20-1 12 TGCAGTGCAGGGGGTAACACAGATACGCAGTATTTT CSAGGNTDTQYF
TRBJ1-5 NA NA TRBV7-9 15 TGTGCCAGCAGCCCCCCGGGACATAATCCTCAGCCCCAGCATTTT CASSPPGHNPQPQHF
TRBJ2-5 NA TRBD1 TRBV9 16 TGTGCCAGCAGCATCCGGGACAGGGGGCCCCCAGAGACCCAGTACTTC CASSIRDRGPPETQYF
TRBJ1-1 few NA TRBV4-3 11 TGCGCCAGCAGCCAAGACAGCATAGCTTTCTTT CASSQDSIAFF
TRBJ2-5 NA NA TRBV7-9 14 TGTGCCAGCAGCTTCGGTGCAGGGCTGGAGACCCAGTACTTC CASSFGAGLETQYF
TRBJ1-2 once TRBD1 TRBV6-2/TRBV6-3 14 TGTGCCAGCAGCTCCTCTTGGACAGGCTATGGCTACACCTTC CASSSSWTGYGYTF
TRBJ1-4 NA TRBD1 TRBV6-5 15 TGTGCCAGCAGTTACTCACAGGGGGGAAGGGAAAAACTGTTTTTT CASSYSQGGREKLFF
TRBJ1-4 many NA TRBV25-1 14 TGTGCCAGCAGTGCGACGAGGACTAGTGAAAAACTGTTTTTT CASSATRTSEKLFF
TRBJ2-7 few TRBD2 TRBV20-1 14 TGCAGTGCTGGAGGGGTGAGCGGGGTATACGAGCAGTACTTC CSAGGVSGVYEQYF
TRBJ2-1 NA NA TRBV2 13 TGTGCCAGCAGCTACGGGACTGGACCTAAGCAGTTCTTC CASSYGTGPKQFF
TRBJ2-6 few NA TRBV12-3/TRBV12-4 15 TGTGCCAGCAGTTTAGCGACCCCGGGGGCCAACGTCCTGACTTTC CASSLATPGANVLTF
TRBJ1-1 few NA TRBV7-9 14 TGTGCCAGCAGCTCCCCGAATGGGTACACTGAAGCTTTCTTT CASSSPNGYTEAFF
TRBJ2-1 NA TRBD2 TRBV14 20 TGTGCCAGCAGCTCCCGCCAGACTAGCGGGGGGCCTATTTCCTACAATGAGCAGTTCTTC CASSSRQTSGGPISYNEQFF
TRBJ2-1 few NA TRBV24-1 20 TGTGCCACCAGTGGATCCGCCCCCCCCCGCTGGGAGTCACCCTACAATGAGCAGTTCTTC CATSGSAPPRWESPYNEQFF
TRBJ1-1 NA NA TRBV6-1 13 TGTGCCAGCAGATTCGAAAGGGGCACTGAAGCTTTCTTT CASRFERGTEAFF
TRBJ1-2 few NA TRBV6-2/TRBV6-3 13 TGTGCCAGCAGTTACGACAGGAACTATGGCTACACCTTC CASSYDRNYGYTF
TRBJ2-3 NA NA TRBV4-2 14 TGTGCCAGCAGCCAACCGGAGAGCACAGATACGCAGTATTTT CASSQPESTDTQYF
TRBJ2-2 NA NA TRBV4-3 14 TGCGCCAGCAGCCAAGGCCTCAACACCGGGGAGCTGTTTTTT CASSQGLNTGELFF
TRBJ2-4 NA NA TRBV3-1 17 TGTGCCAGCAGCCAACCGAGGCGAGGGATAGCCAAAAACATTCAGTACTTC CASSQPRRGIAKNIQYF
TRBJ1-1 few NA TRBV3-1 15 TGTGCCAGCAGCCAAGATGGTGGGGCCTACACTGAAGCTTTCTTT CASSQDGGAYTEAFF
TRBJ2-1 few NA TRBV12-3/TRBV12-4 14 TGTGCCAGCAGTTCAGGGAAGGGTCGGAATGAGCAGTTCTTC CASSSGKGRNEQFF
TRBJ1-6 NA NA TRBV2 13 TGTGCCTATGGTGGGGGGCCTTACCACCCCCTCCACTTT CAYGGGPYHPLHF
TRBJ2-6 NA NA TRBV7-9 16 TGTGCCAGCAGCTTAGACGAGATCCCGCGGGGCAACGTCCTGACTTTC CASSLDEIPRGNVLTF
TRBJ2-7 NA NA TRBV4-1 14 TGCGCCAGCAGCCAAGCGGTTGAATCCTACGAGCAGTACTTC CASSQAVESYEQYF
TRBJ1-1 NA NA TRBV5-1 14 TGCGCCAGCAGCTTGGCGGGGGCTTACTCTGAAGCTTTCTTT CASSLAGAYSEAFF
TRBJ2-2 many TRBD2 TRBV6-5 20 TGTGCCAGCAGTTACTCGCGAGGGACTAGCGGGGGGCCTAACACCGGGGAGCTGTTTTTT CASSYSRGTSGGPNTGELFF
TRBJ1-2 NA TRBD1 TRBV27 16 TGTGCCAGCAGTTTCAACCCTGGGGCACAGGGGTATGGCTACACCTTC CASSFNPGAQGYGYTF